These 15 T cell receptor beta chains were sequenced from one sample in a study of T cell changes during pregnancy in multiple sclerosis. Sequencing used immunoSEQ multiplex PCR; TCRdb keeps in-frame clones, though not all of them. This repertoire shows around 69,000 clones, less than 95% found once; its top ten account for less than 2.5%. The sample in question was peripheral blood, obtained in the second trimester of pregnancy. Receptors originate from a female donor in good health, enrolled as a control in a pregnancy study.

In its sample, this clone was seen a few times. This sequence joins TRBV5-4 and TRBJ1-1, with TRBD1 identical over 10 bases. The CDR3 extends over 15 amino acids. V lost 0 bases to trimming and J lost 8 bases; unmatched junction nucleotides: 7. Germline V gene sequence: CDR1 SGHNT, CDR2 YYREEE (reference sequence). The CDR3 sequence is CASSLARQGANEAFF. For the CDR3, the DNA is TGTGCCAGCAGCTTGGCCAGACAGGGGGCCAACGAAGCTTTCTTT.

The chain combines TRBV5-1 with TRBJ1-3, with 7 bases aligning to TRBD1. The CDR3 consists of 17 residues. Germline V gene lookup returns CDR1 SGHRS and CDR2 YFSETQ. V gave up 4 bases and J gave up 2 bases; unmatched junction bases: 12. The chain's CDR3 is CASSRDRVTVAGNTIYF. CDR3 nucleotide sequence: TGCGCCAGCAGCCGAGACAGGGTGACGGTAGCTGGAAACACCATATATTTT.

This chain links TRBV2 with TRBJ1-6; TRBD1 is a possible D gene (6 bases). Germline values: CDR1 SNHLY, CDR2 FYNNEI. V shed 1 base and J shed 7 bases, with 17 bases lying between them. The CDR3 totals 17 residues. DNA for the CDR3: TGTGCCAGCAGTGAAGGAACTGGGGGCGTAGGGAATTCACCCCTCCACTTT. It specifies CASSEGTGGVGNSPLHF.

This chain uses TRBV29-1 with TRBJ2-7; maybe TRBD2 (5 bases). With 0 bases removed from V and 6 bases from J, the gap between germline ends came to 12 bases. The CDR3 contains 13 residues. Germline V CDR1 and CDR2: SQVTM, ANQGSEA. The CDR3 bases are TGCAGCGTTGAAGATCGGGAAGGGTCCGAGCAGTACTTC. This encodes CSVEDREGSEQYF.

The rearrangement uses TRBV30 and TRBJ1-2; D may be TRBD1 (5 bases). CDR1 is GTSNPN, CDR2 SVGIG, per germline (reference sequence). V gave up 1 base and J gave up 8 bases, with 8 bases separating them. The CDR3 runs 11 residues. Here the CDR3 DNA reads TGTGCCTGGAGTGCGGAGGGGGGCTACACCTTC. This codes for CAWSAEGGYTF.

V is TRBV4-1 and J is TRBJ2-1; 10 nucleotides match TRBD2. Trimming cost V 1 base and J 15 bases; bases outside gene matches: 18. The germline V gene has CDR1 MGHRA and CDR2 YSYEKL. The CDR3 is 17 residues long. CDR3 nucleotides: TGCGCCAGCAGCCAAGGAGGTGTAGGAACTAGCGGGACCGCCGGGTTCTTC. Encoded protein: CASSQGGVGTSGTAGFF.

The rearrangement links TRBV27 to TRBJ1-5; 7 nucleotides agree with TRBD1. The CDR3 sequence is 14 residues long. V gave up 2 bases and J gave up 6 bases; unmatched junction bases: 4. The germline CDR1 and CDR2 sequences are MNHEY and SMNVEV (reference sequence). Here the CDR3 reads CASSLVQGRQPQHF. CDR3 sequence (DNA): TGTGCCAGCAGTTTAGTACAGGGGCGTCAGCCCCAGCATTTT.

This chain connects TRBV4-2 to TRBJ2-7; TRBD2 agrees at 7 bases. The CDR3 covers 16 residues. With V trimmed by 0 bases and J by 0 bases, 5 bases remained unmatched. Per germline, CDR1 LGHNA and CDR2 YNFKEQ. CDR3 coding DNA: TGTGCCAGCAGCCAAGATTCGGGGGGAGGCTCCTACGAGCAGTACTTC. This gives the protein CASSQDSGGGSYEQYF.

V usage is TRBV2 and J usage is TRBJ2-5; 13 nucleotides match TRBD2. V was pared by 2 bases and J by 2 bases, with 5 bases of the junction left unmatched. Germline V lookup: CDR1 SNHLY, CDR2 FYNNEI. This CDR3 is 17 amino acids long. The CDR3 DNA follows: TGTGCCAGCAGTGAAAGGGGGACTAGCGGGGTTCAAGAGACCCAGTACTTC. Encoded protein: CASSERGTSGVQETQYF.

V usage is TRBV2 and J usage is TRBJ1-4, with 7 bases fitting TRBD1. This CDR3 spans 12 amino acids. Trimming at V came to 4 bases and at J to 15 bases, leaving 8 bases not matched to a gene. Per the germline V gene, CDR1 is SNHLY and CDR2 is FYNNEI. The CDR3 DNA follows: TGTGCCAGCAGTGGAGACAGGGTTCAGGTGTTTTTT. Amino acid sequence: CASSGDRVQVFF.

J is TRBJ1-5 and V is TRBV18; 9 bases map to TRBD1. The CDR3 extends over 15 amino acids. Germline V gene lookup returns CDR1 KGHSH and CDR2 LQKENI. V was clipped by 0 bases and J by 5 bases; unmatched bases: 2. The CDR3 DNA sequence: TGTGCCAGCTCACCACCGGGGACAGGGTATCAGCCCCAGCATTTT. Translation: CASSPPGTGYQPQHF.

This sequence joins TRBV7-9 and TRBJ2-7, with D unclear. V was trimmed by 6 bases and J by 3 bases, leaving 9 bases between them. The CDR3 consists of 12 residues. Per germline, CDR1 SEHNR and CDR2 FQNEAQ (reference sequence). CDR3 amino acids: CASSSDFYEQYF. Written as DNA, the CDR3 is TGTGCCAGCAGTTCAGACTTCTACGAGCAGTACTTC.

This chain links TRBV2 with TRBJ2-7, with a possible D match to TRBD2 (6 bases). Germline V gives CDR1 SNHLY, CDR2 FYNNEI. The CDR3 is 13 amino acids. Deletions cut 6 bases from V and 0 bases from J, with 9 bases between. The chain's CDR3 is CASRDYPSYEQYF. CDR3 nucleotides: TGTGCCAGCAGGGACTACCCCTCCTACGAGCAGTACTTC.

The rearrangement joins TRBV7-9 to TRBJ1-2, with TRBD1 identical over 9 bases. CDR3 length: 17 residues. The germline CDR1 and CDR2 sequences are SEHNR and FQNEAQ (reference sequence). The V and J ends lost 0 bases and 4 bases, in that order; junction bases with no gene match: 9. The DNA of the CDR3 is TGTGCCAGCAGCTTAGCTGGAACAGGGGGCCCGCCCTATGGCTACACCTTC. Amino acids: CASSLAGTGGPPYGYTF.

This chain uses TRBV6-4 with TRBJ2-1, with 10 bases identical to TRBD2. Germline-derived CDR1 and CDR2 are MRHNA and SNTAGT. V dropped 3 bases and J dropped 4; count of bases not matched to a gene: 9. The length of the CDR3 is 17 residues. CDR3 coding DNA: TGTGCCAGCAGTGATCTTTCCTCTAGCGGGAGTTACAATGAGCAGTTCTTC. It codes for CASSDLSSSGSYNEQFF.